This is a list of T cell receptor beta chains from one sample in a study of T cells in Graves' hyperthyroidism and ophthalmopathy. TCRdb processed the multiplex PCR reads anew with MiXCR; each CDR3 protein has one entry. The sample records 400,000 to 500,000 distinct CDR3 sequences, roughly 15% being singletons. The sequenced material came from blood. These receptors all stem from a woman under 30 with Graves' hyperthyroidism. Both conserved end residues are part of each CDR3. The order of the fields is V gene, J gene, clone size, D gene, CDR3 protein, CDR3 DNA. A D gene is named only where the DNA matches it firmly. Part of the rows lack a size; the others show once, few, many or a class for expanded clones.

TRBV9	TRBJ1-6	.	.	CASSVGGRGFSPLHF	TGTGCCAGCAGCGTAGGCGGCAGGGGATTTTCACCCCTCCACTTT
TRBV20-1	TRBJ2-1	few	.	CSASPYGGQYNEQFF	TGCAGTGCTTCGCCTTATGGGGGGCAGTACAATGAGCAGTTCTTC
TRBV3-1	TRBJ2-7	few	.	CASSPEGAFSYEQYF	TGTGCCAGCAGTCCCGAAGGGGCATTCTCCTACGAGCAGTACTTC
TRBV7-9	TRBJ2-6	.	TRBD1	CASSQHSLPRQGELAGANVLTF	TGTGCCAGCAGCCAACACTCATTACCACGACAGGGGGAACTGGCTGGGGCCAACGTCCTGACTTTC
TRBV7-9	TRBJ2-3	.	TRBD2	CASSQGWGLESDTQYF	TGTGCCAGCAGCCAGGGGTGGGGACTAGAATCAGATACGCAGTATTTT
TRBV27	TRBJ2-7	many	.	CASQPALLASEQYF	TGTGCCAGCCAACCCGCCCTGCTAGCATCCGAGCAGTACTTC
TRBV6-2/TRBV6-3	TRBJ2-7	.	.	CASSYIPSNYNEQYF	TGTGCCAGCAGTTACATACCGTCGAACTACAATGAGCAGTACTTC
TRBV28	TRBJ2-5	.	.	CASSPVGLAGQGVGETQYF	TGTGCCAGCAGCCCTGTCGGACTAGCGGGACAGGGGGTTGGAGAGACCCAGTACTTC
TRBV5-4	TRBJ2-7	.	TRBD1	CASRTGQGADEQYF	TGTGCCAGCAGAACCGGACAGGGGGCTGACGAGCAGTACTTC
TRBV6-2/TRBV6-3	TRBJ2-1	many	.	CASSYRLSPPYNEQFF	TGTGCCAGCAGTTACAGACTATCCCCCCCCTACAATGAGCAGTTCTTC
TRBV28	TRBJ1-5	many	.	CASSLGGHSNQPQHF	TGTGCCAGCAGTTTAGGGGGCCATAGCAATCAGCCCCAGCATTTT
TRBV9	TRBJ1-2	many	TRBD1	CASSVATGTGDAYGYTF	TGTGCCAGCAGCGTAGCTACGGGGACAGGGGATGCCTATGGCTACACCTTC
TRBV20-1	TRBJ2-5	.	TRBD1	CSARDWTGEVETQYF	TGCAGTGCTAGAGACTGGACAGGGGAGGTGGAGACCCAGTACTTC
TRBV11-2	TRBJ2-7	many	.	CASSSVDGYYEQYF	TGTGCCAGCAGCTCCGTCGATGGCTACTACGAGCAGTACTTC
TRBV6-2/TRBV6-3	TRBJ2-3	few	.	CASSYDTSTDTQYF	TGTGCCAGCAGTTACGATACTAGCACAGATACGCAGTATTTT
TRBV7-8	TRBJ2-7	many	TRBD1	CASSPTPDRAAYEQYF	TGTGCCAGCAGCCCCACTCCTGACAGGGCAGCCTACGAGCAGTACTTC
TRBV24-1	TRBJ1-5	.	TRBD1	CATSGQGVNQPQHF	TGTGCCACCAGCGGACAGGGCGTCAATCAGCCCCAGCATTTT